Listed below are T cell receptor beta chains from one sample, sequenced in a study of OX40 agonist ivuxolimab in advanced cancers. TCRdb's table, derived via immunoSEQ multiplex PCR, lists solely in-frame clones and lacks some. The sample carries some 84,000 clones, roughly nine tenths recorded once. This material consisted of CD4+ or CD8+ T cells sorted from blood, taken in a trial of the OX40 agonist ivuxolimab. Source of these receptors: an adult with an advanced solid tumor such as melanoma, head and neck, liver or kidney cancer. The CDR3 runs from the conserved cysteine through the conserved F or W. Fields, in order: CDR3 length, J gene, clone size, D gene, V gene, CDR3 DNA, CDR3 protein. D genes are given only for firm matches. A clone size is listed for some rows: how often the clone was seen (once, few, many), or a class if it is expanded.

15,TRBJ1-1,-,-,TRBV15,TGTGCCACCAGCAGTGGTTACGACCGATCGAAAGAAGCTTTCTTT,CATSSGYDRSKEAFF
15,TRBJ1-5,-,-,TRBV7-3,TGTGCCAGCAGCCCAGGCGCGGATAGCAATCAGCCCCAGCATTTT,CASSPGADSNQPQHF
15,TRBJ1-4,-,TRBD1,TRBV19,TGTGCCAGTAGTATTGAACAGGGGCGGACCGAAAAACTGTTTTTT,CASSIEQGRTEKLFF
13,TRBJ2-1,-,TRBD2,TRBV7-3,TGTGCCAGCAGCTTAATAGGACTAGCGGAGCAGTTCTTC,CASSLIGLAEQFF
15,TRBJ2-3,-,-,TRBV28,TGTGCCAGCAGTTCATCAGAGGGGTACACAGATACGCAGTATTTT,CASSSSEGYTDTQYF
14,TRBJ2-7,once,-,TRBV27,TGTGCCAGCAGTTTATTCACAGGGACCTACGAGCAGTACTTC,CASSLFTGTYEQYF
16,TRBJ1-2,-,TRBD1,TRBV5-1,TGCGCCAGCAGCTTGGCCCCCGGGACAGGGGGCTATGGCTACACCTTC,CASSLAPGTGGYGYTF
14,TRBJ2-2,-,-,TRBV6-6,TGTGCCAGCCGGAGTAGGGCGAACACCGGGGAGCTGTTTTTT,CASRSRANTGELFF
15,TRBJ2-1,-,TRBD1,TRBV7-2,TGTGCCAGCAGCGCCGGGACAGGATCCTACAATGAGCAGTTCTTC,CASSAGTGSYNEQFF
14,TRBJ1-2,-,-,TRBV18,TGTGCCAGCTCACCATCACCGACGGGGACGGGCTACACCTTC,CASSPSPTGTGYTF
12,TRBJ2-2,-,-,TRBV2,TGTGCCAGCCGACAGGAGACCGGGGAGCTGTTTTTT,CASRQETGELFF
16,TRBJ2-7,-,TRBD2,TRBV2,TGTGCCAGCACAGGATTTCTAGCGGGTTCTGCCTACGAGCAGTACTTC,CASTGFLAGSAYEQYF
16,TRBJ1-2,-,-,TRBV5-1,TGCGCCAGCAGCCCCTATTCAGGGCCAGCTAACTATGGCTACACCTTC,CASSPYSGPANYGYTF
15,TRBJ2-2,-,-,TRBV15,TGTGCCACCAGCAGAGATCAGGGAAACACCGGGGAGCTGTTTTTT,CATSRDQGNTGELFF
15,TRBJ2-1,-,-,TRBV5-1,TGCGCCAGCAGCTTGAGGCAGGGGCAACACAATGAGCAGTTCTTC,CASSLRQGQHNEQFF
16,TRBJ2-6,once,-,TRBV28,TGTGCCAGCAGTTTAGGTCAGTCCTCTGGGGCCAACGTCCTGACTTTC,CASSLGQSSGANVLTF
14,TRBJ1-5,-,TRBD1,TRBV2,TGTGCCAGCGCGGGACAGGGGGCGAGCCAGCCCCAGCATTTT,CASAGQGASQPQHF
11,TRBJ2-1,-,-,TRBV19,TGTGCCAGTAGGGAGATCAATGAGCAGTTCTTC,CASREINEQFF
17,TRBJ2-3,-,-,TRBV19,TGTGCCAGTAGTATCCGTCCACTAGCACTGAGCCCCGATACGCAGTATTTT,CASSIRPLALSPDTQYF
16,TRBJ1-2,-,-,TRBV19,TGTGCCAGTAGTATAGATCTACGGGGCGAAGGCTATGGCTACACCTTC,CASSIDLRGEGYGYTF
13,TRBJ2-1,-,-,TRBV9,TGTGCCAGCAGCCCCATCGTGGACAATGAGCAGTTCTTC,CASSPIVDNEQFF
17,TRBJ2-3,-,TRBD2,TRBV4-2,TGTGCCAGCAGCCAAGGATGGGAGAAGAGGGAGGGAGATACGCAGTATTTT,CASSQGWEKREGDTQYF
15,TRBJ1-6,-,-,TRBV28,TGTGCCAGCAGTTTACTCTCAGGCGCAGATTCACCCCTCCACTTT,CASSLLSGADSPLHF
15,TRBJ2-5,-,TRBD2,TRBV5-6,TGTGCCAGCAGTTCCGCGGGACTAGGCCAAGAGACCCAGTACTTC,CASSSAGLGQETQYF
13,TRBJ1-1,once,-,TRBV7-3,TGTGCCAGCAGCTTACGGGGGAACACTGAAGCTTTCTTT,CASSLRGNTEAFF
19,TRBJ2-5,-,TRBD2,TRBV18,TGTGCCAGCTCACCACGCCCGGGACTAGCGGGGGGCCGGCAAGAGACCCAGTACTTC,CASSPRPGLAGGRQETQYF
13,TRBJ2-3,-,-,TRBV25-1,TGTGCCAGCCGACTTGAAGTTCCAGATACGCAGTATTTT,CASRLEVPDTQYF
18,TRBJ2-3,-,TRBD2,TRBV28,TGTGCCAGCAGTAGTCCCCGGACTAGCGGGAGTTGGACAGATACGCAGTATTTT,CASSSPRTSGSWTDTQYF
12,TRBJ1-6,-,-,TRBV6-1,TGTGCCAGCAATAGAAGGAATTCACCCCTCCACTTT,CASNRRNSPLHF
14,TRBJ2-3,-,-,TRBV7-3,TGTGCCAGCAGTCTAGCTAGCGGCACAGATACGCAGTATTTT,CASSLASGTDTQYF
16,TRBJ1-2,-,-,TRBV5-1,TGCGCCAGCAGCTTGGGGACAGTCTTAGCTAACTATGGCTACACCTTC,CASSLGTVLANYGYTF
15,TRBJ1-4,-,-,TRBV5-8,TGTGCCAGCAGCTCTTTCCTTGCCAGGGCTGAAAAACTGTTTTTT,CASSSFLARAEKLFF
14,TRBJ1-5,-,-,TRBV15,TGTGCCACCAGCAGAGGACTAACGCCAGGGTCCCAGCATTTT,CATSRGLTPGSQHF
16,TRBJ2-4,-,-,TRBV29-1,TGCAGCGTGGCGGGACTTCCCTCTGTAGCCAAAAACATTCAGTACTTC,CSVAGLPSVAKNIQYF
14,TRBJ1-1,once,-,TRBV11-3,TGTGCCAGCAGCTTAGACAGCTTGAACACTGAAGCTTTCTTT,CASSLDSLNTEAFF
14,TRBJ1-2,-,-,TRBV19,TGTGCCAGTAGCCCCTGGGGGACTAACTATGGCTACACCTTC,CASSPWGTNYGYTF
14,TRBJ2-1,once,-,TRBV10-3,TGTGCCATCAGTGAGCCCTTCCCGGGCAATGAGCAGTTCTTC,CAISEPFPGNEQFF
14,TRBJ1-3,-,-,TRBV7-2,TGTGCCAGCAGCTTAGGGTACTCTGGAAACACCATATATTTT,CASSLGYSGNTIYF
15,TRBJ2-3,-,TRBD2,TRBV7-7,TGTGCTAGCAGCTTATCCCGGGAGGGCCCAGATACGCAGTATTTT,CASSLSREGPDTQYF
16,TRBJ1-4,-,TRBD1,TRBV2,TGTGCCAGCAGGAGGGACAGGGGGCGCATGAATGAAAAACTGTTTTTT,CASRRDRGRMNEKLFF
16,TRBJ1-3,-,-,TRBV7-8,TGTGCCAGCAGCTCACTCAGCAGAAGCTCTGGAAACACCATATATTTT,CASSSLSRSSGNTIYF
13,TRBJ1-6,-,-,TRBV19,TGTGCCAGTAGTGCAGGACAGAATTCACCCCTCCACTTT,CASSAGQNSPLHF
15,TRBJ2-2,few,TRBD1,TRBV7-2,TGTGCCAGCAGCCACGGGACAGGGAACACCGGGGAGCTGTTTTTT,CASSHGTGNTGELFF
17,TRBJ1-5,-,-,TRBV9,TGTGCCAGCAGCGTTGACCTAGCAGGCTATAGCAATCAGCCCCAGCATTTT,CASSVDLAGYSNQPQHF
16,TRBJ1-2,-,TRBD1,TRBV7-8,TGTGCCAGCAGCTTTTGGAGCGGACAGGGTGGCTATGGCTACACCTTC,CASSFWSGQGGYGYTF
14,TRBJ1-5,-,-,TRBV18,TGTGCCAGCTCAGGACTCGCTTCAAATCAGCCCCAGCATTTT,CASSGLASNQPQHF
19,TRBJ2-5,-,TRBD2,TRBV10-3,TGTGCCATCAGTGAGTCGTGGGGGACTAGCGGGAGGGCGGCGGAGACCCAGTACTTC,CAISESWGTSGRAAETQYF
16,TRBJ2-1,-,-,TRBV15,TGTGCCACCAGCAGCGGACTTACGAGCTCCTACAATGAGCAGTTCTTC,CATSSGLTSSYNEQFF
13,TRBJ2-7,-,-,TRBV19,TGTGCCAGTAGTATACGGCAGGGAGACGAGCAGTACTTC,CASSIRQGDEQYF
16,TRBJ1-1,-,-,TRBV15,TGTGCCACCAGCAGAGAAGGGGCGGGGGTAGGCACTGAAGCTTTCTTT,CATSREGAGVGTEAFF
13,TRBJ1-6,-,-,TRBV7-3,TGTGCCAGCAGCTTTGGGAAGGAGACACCCCTCCACTTT,CASSFGKETPLHF
15,TRBJ2-7,once,TRBD1,TRBV6-5,TGTGCCAGCAATGAGGGACAGGGGGCTCCCTACGAGCAGTACTTC,CASNEGQGAPYEQYF
17,TRBJ1-5,-,-,TRBV4-2,TGTGCCAGCAGCCAAGTCGGGTCCAGAGCGAGCAATCAGCCCCAGCATTTT,CASSQVGSRASNQPQHF